These T cell receptor beta chains were read from a single sample in a study of blood T cells in healthy people across ages. MiXCR, run by TCRdb on the 5' RACE reads, gives a single entry per CDR3 protein. The sample lists 1.5 million to 2 million distinct CDR3 sequences; roughly 30% were seen once. The sequencing sample was made of blood. These receptors originate from a young woman in good health. CDR3s include the opening cysteine and the closing phenylalanine or tryptophan.

TRBJ2-7 TRBV7-9 CASSGGGNEQYF
TRBJ2-3 TRBV10-3 CAISGLTGTDTQYF
TRBJ2-5 TRBV27 CASSTRGEGETQYF
TRBJ1-2 TRBV29-1 CSVEVRRGGGYTF
TRBJ1-1 TRBV28 CASSFNTGLWAFF
TRBJ2-3 TRBV6-2/TRBV6-3 CASSYSGRRAGTDMQYF
TRBJ1-1 TRBV7-9 CASSPQTGVDNTEAFF
TRBJ1-2 TRBV6-5 CASSYGGGVAVYGYTF
TRBJ1-1 TRBV29-1 CSVPTGNTEAFF
TRBJ2-7 TRBV18 CASSYGTNSYEQYF
TRBJ2-1 TRBV15 CATSNSSGRASEQFF
TRBJ1-2 TRBV29-1 CSVAGGADYGYTF
TRBJ2-2 TRBV29-1 CSVETGVNTGELFF
TRBJ2-5 TRBV7-9 CASSYTSGRETQYF
TRBJ1-5 TRBV20-1 CSARDRDRDQPQHF
TRBJ1-2 TRBV4-2 CVSSQGVRADYGYTF
TRBJ2-1 TRBV27 CASSSPGGRQFF
TRBJ2-1 TRBV5-6 CASSLVVRTETYNEQFF
- TRBV20-1 CSASHPAAGTKKETQYF
- TRBV2 CASSDERDRIHEQYF
TRBJ2-2 TRBV29-1 CSVGSGGIVTGELFF
TRBJ2-3 TRBV29-1 CSATARERSDTQYF
TRBJ2-1 TRBV6-6 CASSYSRASGTSYEQFF
TRBJ1-1 TRBV10-3 CVISDGGRSNTEAFF
TRBJ2-7 TRBV7-2 CASSPITSGHYEQYF
TRBJ1-1 TRBV29-1 CSVEGGTGSAFF
TRBJ2-7 TRBV3-1 CASSQDLSASPHEQYF
TRBJ2-5 TRBV12-3/TRBV12-4 CANRPTSVETQYF
TRBJ2-1 TRBV9 CASSVGWREAGNEQFF
TRBJ1-5 TRBV10-3 CAISGTGGKAYQPQHF
TRBJ2-7 TRBV6-5 CASNDGLLSPYEQYF
TRBJ1-2 TRBV7-2 CASGSPQGYYGYTF
TRBJ2-1 TRBV20-1 CSASMRDASSYNEQFF
TRBJ2-2 TRBV5-1 CASSGGNRDPNTGELFF
TRBJ1-4 TRBV10-2 CASSENRGNEKLFF